What follows are 31 T cell receptor beta chains derived from one specimen sequenced in a study of neurological immune-mediated disorders. TCRdb used MiXCR to reprocess the 5' RACE reads, holding one entry per CDR3 protein. Of tens of thousands of distinct CDR3 sequences listed, around 13% are singletons. As for time point: longitudinal time-point 2. Sequencing input: PBMCs. These TCRs come from a woman between 40 and 50 years old in good health.

This clonotype was detected many times. CDR3 coding DNA: TGTGCCACCAGTGATTTGGGTGGGACAGGCGCCTGGGGGCAGTACTTC. Its translation: CATSDLGGTGAWGQYF. This rearrangement joins TRBV24-1 to TRBJ2-7; TRBD1 agrees at 8 bases. Germline loops: CDR1 KGHDR, CDR2 SFDVKD. The CDR3 runs 16 residues. With 0 bases clipped from V and 9 bases from J, the junction kept 12 bases outside the gene matches.

This clonotype was recorded a few times. The V gene is TRBV7-2, the J gene TRBJ1-1; the D is unclear. The ends were cut back, 3 bases at V and 5 bases at J, with 10 bases in the middle. Germline CDR1 is SGHTA and CDR2 is FQGNSA. The CDR3 has 13 residues. The CDR3 DNA follows: TGTGCCAGCAGCTTTCTTGGCCGAACTGAAGCTTTCTTT. Amino acids: CASSFLGRTEAFF.

This clonotype was detected many times. The chain joins TRBV6-2 or TRBV6-3 to TRBJ2-5; 10 bases agree with TRBD2. Trimming removed 5 bases from V and 9 bases from J; junction bases left unmatched: 9. This CDR3 comprises 14 residues. Germline assignment: CDR1 MNHEY and CDR2 SVGEGT. In nucleotides, the CDR3 is TGTGCCAGCAGTCCGGGACTAGCGACCAAGGCCCAGTACTTC. Its translation: CASSPGLATKAQYF.

The sample holds many counts of this clonotype. This sequence joins TRBV25-1 and TRBJ2-5; TRBD2 agrees at 7 bases. J gave up 2 bases and V 3 bases, and 9 bases lay outside the gene matches. The CDR3 is 16 amino acids. CDR1 and CDR2 from the germline V gene are MGHDK and SYGVNS. The CDR3 DNA is TGTGCCAGCAGTGATTGGGAGGGTAAGGCACAAGAGACCCAGTACTTC. The encoded protein is CASSDWEGKAQETQYF.

This clonotype has at least ten counts. The rearrangement links TRBV5-1 to TRBJ2-1, with 11 bases matching TRBD1. With 4 bases clipped from V and 6 bases from J, the junction kept 6 bases outside the gene matches. The germline gives CDR1 SGHRS, CDR2 YFSETQ. This CDR3 has 15 residues. The CDR3 nucleotides are TGCGCCAGCAGCCCGACCGGACAGGGGGCCAATGAGCAGTTCTTC. Protein sequence: CASSPTGQGANEQFF.

This clonotype was seen ten or more times. CDR3 nucleotides: TGCGCCAGCAGCCCCACAGGGTCGGGTGGCTACACCTTC. This translates into CASSPTGSGGYTF. V is TRBV5-1 and J is TRBJ1-2; the D gene is possibly TRBD1 (6 bases). Trimming took off 4 bases at V and 7 bases at J, with 14 bases between the two ends. CDR3 length: 13 residues. The germline V gene has CDR1 SGHRS and CDR2 YFSETQ.

This clonotype was recorded many times. V usage is TRBV6-6 and J usage is TRBJ1-6; weak D call: TRBD1 (6 bases). Looked up from germline, CDR1 is MNHNY and CDR2 is SVGAGI (reference sequence). The V gene lost 6 bases and the J gene lost 5 bases, with 8 bases spanning the gap. The CDR3 is 13 amino acids. CDR3 in DNA: TGTGCCAGCAGAGACAGGAATAATTCACCCCTCCACTTT. This translates into CASRDRNNSPLHF.

This clonotype was recorded at least ten times. The chain couples TRBV10-3 to TRBJ1-1; D gene uncertain. The CDR3 extends over 13 amino acids. The germline V and J ends were trimmed by 6 bases and 5 bases, with 13 bases remaining between them. In germline, CDR1 is ENHRY, CDR2 SYGVKD. The CDR3 loop is CAISQVSRTEAFF. In DNA, the CDR3 is TGTGCCATCAGCCAGGTATCCCGGACTGAAGCTTTCTTT.

This clonotype was counted at least ten times. The V call is TRBV7-3, the J call TRBJ2-1; 10 bases line up with TRBD2. The CDR3 has 15 residues. Trimming took 5 bases from V and 3 from J; bases not matched to a gene: 4. Germline CDR1 SGHTA, CDR2 FQGTGA. The CDR3 is CASSGSGGDYNEQFF. The CDR3 nucleotides read TGTGCCAGCAGCGGAAGCGGGGGGGACTACAATGAGCAGTTCTTC. The whole variable domain, filled in from reference TRBV7-3 and TRBJ2-1, reads GAGVSQTPSNKVTEKGKYVELRCDPISGHTALYWYRQSLGQGPEFLIYFQGTGAADDSGLPNDRFFAVRPEGSVSTLKIQRTERGDSAVYLCASSGSGGDYNEQFFGPGTRLTVL.

This clonotype was detected many times. V gene TRBV10-3 combines with J gene TRBJ2-7; 9 nucleotides align to TRBD2. CDR1 ENHRY and CDR2 SYGVKD come from the germline V gene. J was trimmed by 12 bases and V by 11 bases; bases with no gene match: 20. The CDR3 has 14 residues. CDR3 coding DNA: TGTGCCTCTCGGGCTACCGGGACTAGCCCAACGGGGTACTTC. Residues: CASRATGTSPTGYF.

This clonotype was counted ten times or more. The rearrangement links TRBV29-1 to TRBJ2-7; the match to TRBD1 covers 7 bases. V was pared by 6 bases and J by 2 bases, with 4 bases of the junction left unmatched. The CDR3 runs 12 residues. Germline assignment: CDR1 SQVTM and CDR2 ANQGSEA. DNA of the CDR3: TGCAGCGTCCGGGACAGAGCCTACGAGCAGTACTTC. As protein: CSVRDRAYEQYF.

Turning to this clonotype: A much larger clone sits a single nucleotide away, making a read error possible. The V and J genes are TRBV6-5 and TRBJ2-7; tentatively, D is TRBD1 (6 bases). The CDR3 covers 15 residues. Germline V lookup: CDR1 MNHEY, CDR2 SVGAGI. CDR3 sequence (DNA): TGTGCCAACAGTTACTCGATACAGGGAAATGGCGTGCAGTACTTC. Protein: CANSYSIQGNGVQYF.

This clonotype was picked up many times. This chain connects TRBV20-1 to TRBJ2-7; no clear D gene. The germline V gene has CDR1 DFQATT and CDR2 SNEGSKA (reference sequence). V was pared by 6 bases and J by 5 bases, with 20 bases between. This CDR3 region has 14 residues. CDR3 coding DNA: TGCAGTGCAAAAGAAAGGTCGTTTTCCGACGAGCAGTACTTC. Residues: CSAKERSFSDEQYF.

Details on this clonotype: At one boundary the junction diverges from the germline segment, which might be a read error. The V call is TRBV5-1, the J call TRBJ2-7; D ambiguous. The CDR3 has 14 amino acids. Germline CDR1 reads SGHRS; CDR2 reads YFSETQ. Here the CDR3 DNA reads TGCGCCAGCAGCTTTGGCGGCGTCTCCTACGACCAGTACTTC. It is translated as CASSFGGVSYDQYF.

In its sample, this clonotype was seen many times. The chain carries TRBV7-2 and TRBJ2-7; 7 bases are a match to TRBD1. The V gene end was trimmed by 2 bases and the J gene end by 0 bases; junction bases not matched to a gene: 7. CDR1 is SGHTA, CDR2 FQGNSA, per germline. The CDR3 is made up of 16 amino acids. CDR3 sequence reads: CASSLTPGTVSYEQYF. DNA of the CDR3: TGTGCCAGCAGCTTAACACCCGGGACAGTCTCCTACGAGCAGTACTTC.

This clonotype was seen repeatedly, ten times or more. The chain links TRBV7-9 to TRBJ1-2; 11 bases align to TRBD1. The V segment lost 3 bases and the J segment 6 bases; nucleotides outside the gene matches: 6. Germline V CDR1 and CDR2: SEHNR, FQNEAQ (reference sequence). The CDR3 has 15 residues. CDR3 bases: TGTGCCAGCAGCTTCTTGAGGACAGGGGGCGATGGCTACACCTTC. It codes for CASSFLRTGGDGYTF.

Points on this clonotype: A much larger clone differs by one base, so this may be a read error. The chain employs TRBV7-3 and TRBJ2-2; D uncertain. Trimming removed 1 base from V and 1 base from J, with 10 bases in between. CDR1 and CDR2 (germline): SGHTA, FQGTGA. The CDR3 spans 16 residues. The CDR3 protein is CASSLSSARNTGELFF. CDR3 nucleotides: TGTGCCAGCAGCTTAAGTTCGGCCAGGAACACCGGGGAGCTGTTTTTT. Filled out from reference TRBV7-3 and TRBJ2-2, the complete variable domain reads GAGVSQTPSNKVTEKGKYVELRCDPISGHTALYWYRQSLGQGPEFLIYFQGTGAADDSGLPNDRFFAVRPEGSVSTLKIQRTERGDSAVYLCASSLSSARNTGELFFGEGSRLTVL.

This clonotype was seen at least ten times. The chain recombines TRBV6-5 with TRBJ2-6; no reliable D call. The germline V gene has CDR1 MNHEY and CDR2 SVGAGI. The CDR3 consists of 15 residues. V was pared by 6 bases and J by 0 bases, with 9 bases between. The CDR3 bases are TGTGCCAGCAGGACACCTAGCTCTGGGGCCAACGTCCTGACTTTC. Its protein product is CASRTPSSGANVLTF.

This clonotype has at least ten counts. The J gene is TRBJ2-1, the V gene TRBV9; tentative D call: TRBD1 (5 bases). This CDR3 comprises 15 residues. V lost 0 bases and J 7 bases, leaving 14 bases between the germline ends. The V gene's germline CDR1 is SGDLS and CDR2 YYNGEE. The CDR3 DNA reads as TGTGCCAGCAGCGTAGACGCCAGGGTGGGAAATGAGCAGTTCTTC. Translation: CASSVDARVGNEQFF.

In its sample, this clonotype was seen many times. This chain uses TRBV20-1 with TRBJ2-7, with D possibly matching TRBD1 (6 bases). Germline V gene lookup returns CDR1 DFQATT and CDR2 SNEGSKA (reference sequence). This CDR3 spans 14 amino acids. With 4 bases removed from V and 1 base from J, the gap between germline ends came to 14 bases. The CDR3 DNA follows: TGCAGTGCTAAACAGGGAAGCGGTTCCTACGAGCAGTACTTC. Translating gives CSAKQGSGSYEQYF.

Remarks on this clonotype: Germline is not matched at one junction end, which may reflect a read error. The J gene is TRBJ1-5, the V gene TRBV12-3 or TRBV12-4; D is ambiguous. CDR3 length: 14 residues. The CDR3 nucleotides read TGTGCCAGCATTGGTAGTCATAGCAATCAGCCCCAGCATTTC. It yields the protein CASIGSHSNQPQHF.

The chain is built from TRBV7-2 and TRBJ1-5; D unresolved. Germline V gene data show CDR1 as SGHTA and CDR2 as FQGNSA. Trimming cost V 3 bases and J 3 bases, with 12 bases left between them. This CDR3 contains 15 residues. For the CDR3, the DNA is TGTGCCAGCAGCTTGGACGACGGCTACAATCAGCCCCAGCATTTT. Its protein is CASSLDDGYNQPQHF.

The sample holds many counts of this clonotype. The rearrangement uses TRBV7-3 and TRBJ1-1; TRBD1 aligns across 7 bases. With V trimmed by 1 base and J by 6 bases, 14 bases remained unmatched. Germline CDR1 SGHTA, CDR2 FQGTGA. CDR3 length: 17 amino acids. The CDR3 bases are TGTGCCAGCAGCTTAATCGGGCAAGAGGGGGCTGGGTCTGAAGCTTTCTTT. Protein sequence: CASSLIGQEGAGSEAFF.

This clonotype was recorded at least ten times. The rearrangement uses TRBV10-3 and TRBJ2-3, with 7 nucleotides matching TRBD2. Germline V gives CDR1 ENHRY, CDR2 SYGVKD. Trimming cost V 0 bases and J 4 bases; bases outside gene matches: 4. The CDR3 spans 15 residues. The CDR3 nucleotides are TGTGCCATCAGTGAGTCGAGCGGGAATGCAGATACGCAGTATTTT. Translating gives CAISESSGNADTQYF.

The chain is built from TRBV7-9 and TRBJ2-7; 10 bases agree with TRBD2. The V segment lost 5 bases and the J segment 2 bases; nucleotides outside the gene matches: 12. Germline CDR1 and CDR2: SEHNR and FQNEAQ (reference sequence). This CDR3 comprises 17 residues. The DNA for the CDR3 is TGTGCCAGCAGCGCCCGGGGAAGGCTAGCGGGGGCCTACGAGCAGTACTTC. Translated: CASSARGRLAGAYEQYF.

This clonotype was observed many times. The chain recombines TRBV5-1 with TRBJ1-1; 7 bases map to TRBD1. The CDR3 runs 16 residues. The germline V gene encodes CDR1 SGHRS and CDR2 YFSETQ. The ends lost 4 bases at V and 5 bases at J; junction bases unmatched: 14. The CDR3 sequence: CASSLNPDRWRTEAFF. CDR3 bases: TGCGCCAGCAGCCTCAACCCGGACAGGTGGAGGACTGAAGCTTTCTTT.

This clonotype was seen many times. This chain joins TRBV29-1 and TRBJ2-7, with D tentatively TRBD2 (6 bases). CDR3 length: 12 residues. The germline gives CDR1 SQVTM, CDR2 ANQGSEA. V was trimmed by 1 base and J by 4 bases, leaving 8 bases between them. The CDR3 is CSVEGDLYEQYF. In DNA, the CDR3 is TGCAGCGTTGAAGGGGACTTGTACGAGCAGTACTTC.

The V and J genes are TRBV4-2 and TRBJ1-4, with a possible D match to TRBD1 (6 bases). Germline CDR1 is LGHNA and CDR2 is YNFKEQ. The CDR3 length is 17 residues. Trimming stripped 7 bases from V and 6 bases from J, with 24 bases between. CDR3 DNA: TGTGCCAGCATCCATCACGATGGACAGTTTCTTTATGAAAAACTGTTTTTT. Residues: CASIHHDGQFLYEKLFF.

About this clonotype itself: Just one base apart from a much larger clone, this may be a read error. The J gene is TRBJ2-5, the V gene TRBV20-1; 9 bases agree with TRBD2. This CDR3 is 18 amino acids long. Germline V gives CDR1 DFQATT, CDR2 SNEGSKA (reference sequence). After removal of 1 base from V and 4 bases from J, the junction contained 16 bases not matched to a gene. CDR3 nucleotides: TGCAGTGCTAGAGGCTTAAATAGCGGGAGTGTGTCAGGAGAGACCCAGTACTTC. This translates into CSARGLNSGSVSGETQYF.

This clonotype has a count of ten or more. This chain connects TRBV6-2 or TRBV6-3 to TRBJ2-2; 7 bases fit TRBD2. V lost 2 bases and J lost 5; bases outside the gene matches: 11. This CDR3 has 17 amino acids. Germline CDR1 reads MNHEY; CDR2 reads SVGEGT. This chain's CDR3 is CASSYDWTRKETGELFF. For the CDR3, the DNA is TGTGCCAGCAGTTACGATTGGACTAGAAAGGAAACCGGGGAGCTGTTTTTT.

This clonotype showed up just a few times. This CDR3 reads CASTLQGQGSGQPQHF. The CDR3 nucleotides read TGTGCCAGTACCCTACAGGGACAGGGCTCGGGTCAGCCCCAGCATTTT. The chain uses TRBV19 and TRBJ1-5; the match to TRBD1 covers 9 bases. CDR3 length equals 16 residues. CDR1 and CDR2 from the germline V gene are LNHDA and SQIVND (reference sequence). V was clipped by 7 bases and J by 6 bases; unmatched bases: 13.